The TCR beta chain under discussion was sequenced for a study of cytomegalovirus exposure and HLA in healthy donors. The study's findings and limits: Sequencing likely caused a cluster of highly shared sequence variants. Later, an analysis showed that TCR beta chains associated with HLA were more clonally expanded than others that were equally common.

About this clone: Its antigen is currently unknown.

Both 60 Vbeta primers and 13 Jbeta primers went into the PCR. Produced via immunoSEQ multiplex PCR; TCRdb's table is partial and in-frame only. The sample consists of 180,000 or so clones, 9.5% of them appearing once. The CDR3 has 17 amino acids. With V trimmed by 2 bases and J by 5 bases, 13 bases remained unmatched. Germline loops: CDR1 SGHRS, CDR2 YFSETQ. The sequence came from a woman aged 30 to 39 in good health and CMV-seropositive. The gene calls are TRBV5-1 and TRBJ2-5; 9 bases line up with TRBD1. Sequenced sample: PBMCs. Here the CDR3 DNA reads TGCGCCAGCAGCTTAGTAATGACAGGGGGGTCCTCGGAGACCCAGTACTTC. Its protein is CASSLVMTGGSSETQYF. Full variable domain (rest looked up from reference TRBV5-1 and TRBJ2-5): KAGVTQTPRYLIKTRGQQVTLSCSPISGHRSVSWYQQTPGQGLQFLFEYFSETQRNKGNFPGRFSGRQFSNSRSEMNVSTLELGDSALYLCASSLVMTGGSSETQYFGPGTRLLVL.